The clone carrying this T cell receptor beta chain occurred a few times. Antigen unknown. These data belong to a study of T-cell reconstitution after alpha-beta-depleted transplantation in children. General study findings and limits: A year post-transplant, T-cell counts and diversity derived mostly from newly produced T cells. Day-60 TCRbeta diversity that was high in some patients was derived from surviving recipient T cells and thymic progenitors. There were reportedly several hundred expanded graft clones from which alpha-beta T cells came about two months after transplant.

Unique molecular identifiers were incorporated into the prepared TCRbeta library. One entry per CDR3 protein, called by TCRdb with MiXCR from the PCR reads. The sample holds about 830,000 distinct CDR3 sequences, around 15% seen once. From germline, CDR1 is MNHEY and CDR2 SMNVEV (reference sequence). This CDR3 comprises 10 residues. Trimming pared 8 bases from V and 4 bases from J, leaving 6 bases between. The sequencing used PBMCs, mostly from graft donor cells, collected 360 days after TCRalphabeta/CD19-depleted stem cell transplant. The chain uses TRBV27 and TRBJ2-7, with D unresolved. This TCR derives from a male patient younger than 18 who had a stem cell transplant for acute lymphoblastic leukemia, so the T cells may come from the graft donor. CDR3 DNA: TGTGCCAGCGGGATGTACGAGCAGTACTTC. It codes for CASGMYEQYF.